Each of the 19 T cell receptor beta chains below was sequenced from the same sample in a study of shared clonotypes between healthy human individuals. Clones were read by immunoSEQ multiplex PCR, and TCRdb kept only the in-frame ones, dropping some. The sample records about 1 million clones, approximately 76% being singletons. The specimen sequenced was memory CD4+ T cells sorted from blood. Noted subset: CD45RA-negative fraction. The receptor set was obtained from a man aged 18 to 29 in good health.

The rearrangement links TRBV11-3 to TRBJ2-3; D unresolved. CDR1 and CDR2 (germline): SGHNT, YENEEA. Trimming pared 2 bases from V and 5 bases from J, leaving 14 bases between. CDR3 length: 15 amino acids. Here the CDR3 DNA reads TGTGCCAGCAGCTTAAATACCGGGCATGGAGATACGCAGTATTTT. This gives the protein CASSLNTGHGDTQYF.

The chain uses TRBV19 and TRBJ2-1; the match to TRBD2 covers 8 bases. Per germline, CDR1 LNHDA and CDR2 SQIVND (reference sequence). CDR3 size: 14 residues. The junction had 6 bases not matched to a gene; V was cut back by 5 bases and J by 6 bases. The CDR3 loop reads CASSVSGMGNEQFF. CDR3 nucleotide sequence: TGTGCCAGTAGTGTTAGCGGGATGGGCAATGAGCAGTTCTTC.

The gene calls are TRBV21-1 and TRBJ2-7; the table's D call, TRBD1, has no DNA check behind it. TRBV21-1 is deemed a pseudogene. The CDR3 is 14 amino acids. The CDR3 coding sequence is TGTGCCAGCAGCGCCCACAACAGGGGCTACGAGCAGTACTTC. As protein: CASSAHNRGYEQYF.

This clone was found many times. V gene TRBV19 combines with J gene TRBJ1-5; no clear D. The CDR3 spans 13 residues. The V and J ends lost 5 bases and 5 bases respectively, with 10 bases between them. From germline, CDR1 is LNHDA and CDR2 SQIVND (reference sequence). The chain's CDR3 is CASSYKRDQPQHF. CDR3 DNA sequence: TGTGCCAGTAGTTACAAGAGGGATCAGCCCCAGCATTTT.

The chain combines TRBV5-6 with TRBJ2-7; TRBD2 aligns across 7 bases. Germline CDR1 and CDR2: SGHDT and YYEEEE. The CDR3 contains 13 residues. V lost 0 bases, J lost 8 bases, and 5 bases stayed unmatched. CDR3 protein: CASSLGDYYKQYF. Written as DNA, the CDR3 is TGTGCCAGCAGCTTGGGGGACTATTACAAGCAGTACTTC.

The chain recombines TRBV27 with TRBJ1-6; the match to TRBD1 covers 10 bases. The CDR3 length is 15 residues. Germline CDR1 is MNHEY and CDR2 is SMNVEV (reference sequence). V lost 5 bases to trimming and J lost 10 bases; unmatched junction nucleotides: 8. The CDR3 DNA reads as TGTGCCAGCAGTACGAGGACAGGGGGTTACTCACCCCTCCACTTT. Protein product: CASSTRTGGYSPLHF.

The rearrangement links TRBV28 to TRBJ2-7; 7 bases agree with TRBD1. The CDR3 length is 13 residues. Per germline, CDR1 MDHEN and CDR2 SYDVKM. Trimming at V came to 5 bases and at J to 3 bases, leaving 4 bases not matched to a gene. The CDR3, as DNA: TGTGCCAGCAGTCAGGGGGTTGGCTACGAGCAGTACTTC. It codes for CASSQGVGYEQYF.

This clone has only one observation. This chain connects TRBV6-5 to TRBJ2-3; no reliable D call. Germline CDR1 MNHEY, CDR2 SVGAGI. The CDR3 covers 14 residues. Trimming pared 5 bases from V and 8 bases from J, leaving 17 bases between. The chain's CDR3 is CASSPPGVGVTQYF. As DNA, the CDR3 is TGTGCCAGCAGTCCCCCAGGAGTTGGTGTTACGCAGTATTTT.

Worth noting for this clone: One junction end does not reproduce the germline sequence, and a read error may be involved. The rearrangement links TRBV10-2 to TRBJ2-3; 13 bases map to TRBD2. The V gene's germline CDR1 is WSHSY and CDR2 SAAADI. The CDR3 covers 15 residues. Written as DNA, the CDR3 is TGCGCCAGCAGGGAACTAGCGGGAGGGCCAGACACGCAGTATTTT. Its protein is CASRELAGGPDTQYF.

The chain employs TRBV7-6 and TRBJ2-7; 13 positions match TRBD2. This CDR3 contains 15 residues. Germline V gives CDR1 SGHVS, CDR2 FNYEAQ. After removal of 4 bases from V and 7 bases from J, the junction contained 7 bases not matched to a gene. The CDR3 loop reads CASSSGLAGAVEQYF. CDR3 DNA sequence: TGTGCCAGCAGCTCCGGACTAGCGGGAGCGGTTGAGCAGTACTTC. Variable domain in full (rest from reference TRBV7-6 and TRBJ2-7): GAGVSQSPRYKVTKRGQDVALRCDPISGHVSLYWYRQALGQGPEFLTYFNYEAQQDKSGLPNDRFSAERPEGSISTLTIQRTEQRDSAMYRCASSSGLAGAVEQYFGPGTRLTVT.

The chain combines TRBV19 with TRBJ1-3; maybe TRBD1 (6 bases). The CDR3 consists of 13 residues. The germline V gene has CDR1 LNHDA and CDR2 SQIVND (reference sequence). V was trimmed by 6 bases and J by 5 bases, leaving 11 bases between them. The CDR3 reads CASSPRGRNTIYF. As DNA, the CDR3 is TGTGCCAGTAGCCCTCGGGGGCGAAACACCATATATTTT.

The chain links TRBV5-1 to TRBJ1-1, with D possibly matching TRBD1 (6 bases). CDR1 is SGHRS and CDR2 is YFSETQ in the germline V gene. With 0 bases removed from V and 0 bases from J, the gap between germline ends came to 15 bases. The CDR3 has 17 amino acids. The CDR3 protein is CASSLAFGQTLNTEAFF. The DNA for the CDR3 is TGCGCCAGCAGCTTGGCCTTTGGACAGACCCTGAACACTGAAGCTTTCTTT.

The V gene is TRBV5-8, the J gene TRBJ2-5; 7 nucleotides agree with TRBD2. Trimming at V came to 3 bases and at J to 14 bases, leaving 10 bases not matched to a gene. The CDR3 covers 12 residues. Germline-derived CDR1 and CDR2 are SGHTS and YDEGEE. The CDR3 region has the DNA TGTGCCAGCAGCTCGAGTTGGGGAGGGGCATACTTC. Protein: CASSSSWGGAYF.

As for this clone: The same CDR3 also results from other DNA sequences found in this sample. The genes are TRBV5-1 and TRBJ2-5; 12 nucleotides match TRBD2. The V gene end was trimmed by 4 bases and the J gene end by 7 bases; junction bases not matched to a gene: 8. Germline CDR1 is SGHRS and CDR2 is YFSETQ. This CDR3 contains 15 residues. CDR3 DNA: TGCGCCAGCAGCCCGGGACTAGCGGGCGGGGGGACCCAGTACTTC. Protein: CASSPGLAGGGTQYF.

This chain links TRBV5-4 with TRBJ2-2; D possibly matches TRBD1 or TRBD2 (5 bases each). The CDR3 length is 15 residues. Germline V lookup: CDR1 SGHNT, CDR2 YYREEE (reference sequence). The germline V and J ends were trimmed by 0 bases and 3 bases, with 9 bases remaining between them. DNA of the CDR3: TGTGCCAGCAGCTTGGACGGGGCGTACACCGGGGAGCTGTTTTTT. Translated, it gives CASSLDGAYTGELFF.

A remark on this clone: The same CDR3 also results from other DNA sequences found in this sample. The chain's CDR3 is CASSPSGSSGANVLTF. The CDR3 region has the DNA TGCGCCAGCAGTCCATCAGGGAGCTCTGGGGCCAACGTCCTGACTTTC. The chain combines TRBV5-1 with TRBJ2-6; D is tentatively TRBD1 or TRBD2 (5 bases each). V lost 5 bases to trimming and J lost 0 bases, with 12 bases between them. Germline V gives CDR1 SGHRS, CDR2 YFSETQ. CDR3 length: 16 amino acids.

The J gene is TRBJ2-5, the V gene TRBV30; D gene ambiguous. V gave up 5 bases and J gave up 5 bases, with 15 bases separating them. This CDR3 has 13 amino acids. The germline V gene has CDR1 GTSNPN and CDR2 SVGIG (reference sequence). The CDR3 DNA follows: TGTGCCTGGTCCACCGGCCTACGGGAGACCCAGTACTTC. Translating gives CAWSTGLRETQYF.

This clone was seen ten or more times. This chain links TRBV4-1 with TRBJ2-5; D is perhaps TRBD1 (5 bases). The germline CDR1 and CDR2 sequences are MGHRA and YSYEKL. The CDR3 runs to 15 residues. Trimming shortened V by 0 bases and J by 2 bases, and 10 bases separated the two germline ends. The CDR3 region has the DNA TGCGCCAGCAGCCAAGATTGGGGCCCTCAAGAGACCCAGTACTTC. Translated: CASSQDWGPQETQYF.

The rearrangement joins TRBV5-8 to TRBJ2-7; TRBD2 is a possible D gene (6 bases). The V and J ends lost 2 bases and 6 bases respectively, with 18 bases between them. The CDR3 has 15 residues. Germline V gene sequence: CDR1 SGHTS, CDR2 YDEGEE. CDR3 sequence: CASSLWGVSEAEQYF. CDR3 DNA sequence: TGTGCCAGCAGCTTATGGGGGGTCAGCGAAGCCGAGCAGTACTTC.